This T cell receptor (beta chain) came from a study of T cells in Graves' hyperthyroidism and ophthalmopathy. Across the study: At the time of initial diagnosis and before any treatment, peripheral blood was collected. Study-wide points: Ophthalmopathy could be told apart from stable hyperthyroidism with a 13 V-J model. Most clonotypes expanded in thyroid above 0.001 were likewise present in blood.

The V gene lost 4 bases and the J gene lost 4 bases, with 5 bases spanning the gap. This CDR3 is 13 amino acids long. CDR1 and CDR2 (germline): ENHRY, SYGVKD. Researchers took RNA transcripts and amplified the TCR beta CDR3 regions from them. First-round RT-PCR of the TCR CDR3 relied on the HTBI primer set. TCRdb re-derived calls from the multiplex PCR reads in MiXCR, one entry per CDR3 protein. The data hold over 700,000 distinct CDR3 sequences, with roughly 40% observed a single time. Each 10 ml fresh peripheral blood draw supplied the PBMCs. This clonotype was detected many times. Antigen: not known.

Material for sequencing was blood. This chain connects TRBV10-3 to TRBJ1-6; no clear D gene. The receptor was derived from a man between 18 and 29 years old with Graves' hyperthyroidism. CDR3 nucleotide sequence: TGTGCCATCAGTGTGGAATATAATTCACCCCTCCACTTT. Translated, it gives CAISVEYNSPLHF.